Listed below are T cell receptor beta chains from one sample, sequenced in a study of cytomegalovirus exposure and HLA in healthy donors. Only in-frame clones appear in the TCRdb table, and some are missing; sequencing was by immunoSEQ multiplex PCR. The sample lists about 150,000 clones, 75% to 90% occurring once. Material for sequencing was PBMCs. These receptors were taken from a woman younger than 45 in good health and CMV-seropositive. Both conserved end residues are part of each CDR3. D genes are given only for firm matches. Clone size appears in some rows only: once, few, many, or a class for an expanded clone.

j_call,clone_size,v_call,d_call,cdr3_aa,cdr3_nt
TRBJ2-3,-,TRBV28,-,CASSLSGGAFTDTQYF,TGTGCCAGCAGTTTATCTGGCGGGGCGTTTACAGATACGCAGTATTTT
TRBJ1-6,-,TRBV5-4,-,CASSQGTSYNSPLHF,TGTGCCAGCAGCCAGGGGACCTCCTATAATTCACCCCTCCACTTT
TRBJ2-3,-,TRBV2,TRBD2,CASRSSGSPTDTQYF,TGTGCCAGCAGGTCTAGCGGGAGCCCAACGGATACGCAGTATTTT
TRBJ2-3,-,TRBV5-4,-,CASSLAAGPYTDTQYF,TGTGCCAGCAGCTTGGCTGCGGGGCCCTACACAGATACGCAGTATTTT
TRBJ2-7,-,TRBV28,-,CASSSMAGPHYEQYF,TGTGCCAGCAGTTCAATGGCAGGGCCGCACTACGAGCAGTACTTC
TRBJ1-1,-,TRBV14,-,CASSLSWGGTEAFF,TGTGCCAGCAGCCTAAGTTGGGGGGGCACTGAAGCTTTCTTT
TRBJ2-3,-,TRBV27,-,CASSPTPAGRPDTQYF,TGTGCCAGCAGCCCAACCCCTGCGGGGCGCCCAGATACGCAGTATTTT
TRBJ2-7,-,TRBV2,TRBD1,CARQNRGEQYF,TGTGCCCGCCAAAACAGGGGCGAGCAGTACTTC
TRBJ2-5,-,TRBV28,TRBD2,CASSFPSGGAWETQYF,TGTGCCAGCAGTTTCCCAAGCGGGGGGGCTTGGGAGACCCAGTACTTC
TRBJ2-3,-,TRBV2,TRBD2,CASSSSAGGTDTQYF,TGTGCCAGCAGCTCCAGTGCGGGGGGCACAGATACGCAGTATTTT
TRBJ2-7,-,TRBV20-1,-,CSAQGLNEQYF,TGCAGTGCTCAAGGACTAAACGAGCAGTACTTC
TRBJ1-5,few,TRBV2,-,CASSADTYYQPQHF,TGTGCCAGCAGTGCGGACACCTACTATCAGCCCCAGCATTTT
TRBJ1-1,few,TRBV6-5,-,CASSYSMGREAFF,TGTGCCAGCAGTTACTCGATGGGCAGAGAAGCTTTCTTT
TRBJ1-5,-,TRBV11-2,-,CASSLAAGYNQPQHF,TGTGCCAGCAGCTTAGCGGCCGGGTACAATCAGCCCCAGCATTTT